The 24 T cell receptor beta chains in this list originate from one sample, sequenced in a study of control samples from healthy donors and cancer patients. TCRdb keeps only in-frame clones here, not all; method: immunoSEQ multiplex PCR. The data contain approximately 79,000 clones, around 91% of them singletons. The sample was blood. Receptor source: a man aged 50 or older in good health.

This rearrangement joins TRBV19 to TRBJ1-5, with D possibly TRBD1 on 5 matching bases. Germline V lookup: CDR1 LNHDA, CDR2 SQIVND (reference sequence). The CDR3 loop spans 13 amino acids. V lost 10 bases and J 5 bases, leaving 15 bases between the germline ends. CDR3 region: CATQAGRYQPQHF. CDR3 nucleotide sequence: TGTGCCACCCAGGCAGGGCGCTATCAGCCCCAGCATTTT.

This clone appeared a few times. CDR3 sequence: CAWSVPGGTMNEQYF. CDR3 nucleotides: TGTGCCTGGAGTGTCCCCGGGGGAACGATGAACGAGCAGTACTTC. The gene calls are TRBV30 and TRBJ2-7, with TRBD2 as a possible D gene (6 bases). Germline lookup yields CDR1 GTSNPN and CDR2 SVGIG (reference sequence). CDR3 size: 15 residues. V lost 0 bases, J lost 5 bases, and 17 bases lay in between.

The chain recombines TRBV14 with TRBJ2-1; the D gene is possibly TRBD1 (6 bases). CDR3 length: 19 residues. Germline V gene sequence: CDR1 SGHDN, CDR2 FVKESK. V lost 1 base and J 0 bases, leaving 19 bases between the germline ends. This chain's CDR3 is CASSQGSGGHLISYNEQFF. CDR3 coding DNA: TGTGCCAGCAGCCAAGGGTCTGGGGGACACCTTATCTCCTACAATGAGCAGTTCTTC.

The chain links TRBV7-2 to TRBJ2-3, with 11 bases matching TRBD2. V shed 4 bases, J shed 4 bases, and the junction held 7 bases outside the gene matches. From germline, CDR1 is SGHTA and CDR2 FQGNSA. There are 16 residues in the CDR3. CDR3 amino acids: CASSSPSGGFADTQYF. The DNA of the CDR3 is TGTGCCAGCAGCTCCCCTAGCGGGGGGTTCGCAGATACGCAGTATTTT.

This chain connects TRBV6-2 or TRBV6-3 to TRBJ1-5; D call uncertain. V shed 4 bases and J shed 2 bases, with 6 bases lying between them. This CDR3 region has 13 residues. In germline, CDR1 is MNHEY, CDR2 SVGEGT. CDR3 loop: CASSSTGNQPQHF. For the CDR3, the DNA is TGTGCCAGCAGTTCTACTGGCAATCAGCCCCAGCATTTT.

The CDR3 sequence is CASSSSLNEKLFF. DNA for the CDR3: TGTGCCAGCAGTTCCTCATTGAATGAAAAACTGTTTTTT. The gene calls are TRBV12-3 or TRBV12-4 and TRBJ1-4; D unresolved. The V and J ends lost 4 bases and 5 bases respectively, with 8 bases between them. There are 13 residues in the CDR3.

This clone was picked up a small number of times. The chain is built from TRBV6-5 and TRBJ1-5, with a possible D match to TRBD1 (6 bases). The V gene's germline CDR1 is MNHEY and CDR2 SVGAGI. The CDR3 loop spans 15 amino acids. Deletions cut 4 bases from V and 7 bases from J, with 17 bases between. The CDR3 DNA is TGTGCCAGCAGTTCCGGTGGGGGGGCACGACAGCCCCAGCATTTT. Translation gives CASSSGGGARQPQHF.

This clone turned up a few times. The CDR3 region is CASRPLGAPYEQYF. CDR3 bases: TGTGCCAGTAGGCCCCTGGGGGCCCCCTACGAGCAGTACTTC. The V call is TRBV19, the J call TRBJ2-7, with D perhaps TRBD1 (6 bases). V was cut by 6 bases and J by 2 bases, with 14 bases left in between. In germline, CDR1 is LNHDA, CDR2 SQIVND (reference sequence). The CDR3 runs 14 residues.

The gene calls are TRBV5-4 and TRBJ1-3, with D perhaps TRBD1 (6 bases). V was shortened by 2 bases and J by 2 bases, with 11 bases between the two germline ends. The CDR3 contains 15 residues. The germline CDR1 and CDR2 sequences are SGHNT and YYREEE (reference sequence). CDR3 region: CASSFTGSPGNTIYF. CDR3 coding DNA: TGTGCCAGCAGCTTTACAGGGTCCCCTGGAAACACCATATATTTT.

The chain combines TRBV7-9 with TRBJ1-1; D is ambiguous. Looked up from germline, CDR1 is SEHNR and CDR2 is FQNEAQ (reference sequence). The CDR3 consists of 13 residues. The V and J ends lost 3 bases and 2 bases respectively, with 7 bases between them. CDR3: CASSFLPNTEAFF. The CDR3 DNA sequence: TGTGCCAGCAGCTTCCTCCCTAACACTGAAGCTTTCTTT.

This sequence joins TRBV7-9 and TRBJ2-1, with 9 bases aligning to TRBD2. The CDR3 is 18 residues long. V shed 2 bases, J shed 7 bases, and the junction held 15 bases outside the gene matches. Germline V gene lookup returns CDR1 SEHNR and CDR2 FQNEAQ (reference sequence). In nucleotides, the CDR3 is TGTGCCAGCAGCTTACCAAGAAGGCTAGCGGGGTTCAAAAATGAGCAGTTCTTC. As protein: CASSLPRRLAGFKNEQFF. Together with reference TRBV7-9 and TRBJ2-1, the CDR3 gives the full variable domain: DTGVSQNPRHKITKRGQNVTFRCDPISEHNRLYWYRQTLGQGPEFLTYFQNEAQLEKSRLLSDRFSAERPKGSFSTLEIQRTEQGDSAMYLCASSLPRRLAGFKNEQFFGPGTRLTVL.

The chain links TRBV20-1 to TRBJ1-4; D not certain. CDR1 and CDR2 (germline): DFQATT, SNEGSKA (reference sequence). The CDR3 is 11 residues long. The V gene lost 4 bases and the J gene lost 4 bases, with 4 bases spanning the gap. Here the CDR3 reads CSATSNEKLFF. CDR3 bases: TGCAGTGCTACCAGTAATGAAAAACTGTTTTTT.

V and J are TRBV27 and TRBJ1-1, with D unresolved. CDR1 is MNHEY and CDR2 is SMNVEV in the germline V gene (reference sequence). This CDR3 has 13 amino acids. Trimming removed 7 bases at V and 3 bases at J, with 12 bases between. The CDR3 region is CASMARWDTEAFF. The CDR3 DNA follows: TGTGCCAGCATGGCCAGGTGGGACACTGAAGCTTTCTTT.

The genes are TRBV6-1 and TRBJ2-5; D is unresolved. The CDR3 is 16 residues long. Germline lookup yields CDR1 MNHNS and CDR2 SASEGT. V dropped 2 bases and J dropped 1 base, with 14 bases sitting between them. CDR3 DNA sequence: TGTGCCAGCAGTGAACGGATATACTCGGGCCAAGAGACCCAGTACTTC. It codes for CASSERIYSGQETQYF.

V usage is TRBV6-5 and J usage is TRBJ2-7; a possible D gene is TRBD2 (6 bases). The V and J ends lost 0 bases and 0 bases respectively, with 12 bases between them. The CDR3 length is 16 residues. The germline V gene encodes CDR1 MNHEY and CDR2 SVGAGI. CDR3 DNA sequence: TGTGCCAGCAGTTACTCGGAGCGGGCCGTCTCCTACGAGCAGTACTTC. This sequence encodes CASSYSERAVSYEQYF.

This chain connects TRBV18 to TRBJ1-6; unclear D gene. The CDR3 loop spans 13 amino acids. Germline loops: CDR1 KGHSH, CDR2 LQKENI. Trimming took off 2 bases at V and 6 bases at J, with 5 bases between the two ends. CDR3 in DNA: TGTGCCAGCTCACCAGGGGTTAATTCACCCCTCCACTTT. It encodes CASSPGVNSPLHF.

This rearrangement joins TRBV11-2 to TRBJ1-4; the D gene is possibly TRBD1 (5 bases). This CDR3 comprises 17 residues. The V and J ends lost 4 bases and 6 bases respectively, with 21 bases between them. Per germline, CDR1 SGHAT and CDR2 FQNNGV. Here the CDR3 DNA reads TGTGCCAGCAGCTCTCTCCTCGGGGGTAGAAGGGATGAAAAACTGTTTTTT. Translated, it gives CASSSLLGGRRDEKLFF.

V and J are TRBV27 and TRBJ1-5, with unresolved D. V was cut by 6 bases and J by 7 bases, with 10 bases left in between. The CDR3 is 12 residues long. Germline CDR1 MNHEY, CDR2 SMNVEV (reference sequence). The CDR3 sequence: CASSTTGQPQHF. CDR3 sequence (DNA): TGTGCCAGCAGCACGACGGGGCAGCCCCAGCATTTT.

This clone was counted once. The genes are TRBV5-1 and TRBJ1-4, with 7 bases matching TRBD1. V lost 0 bases, J lost 8 bases, and 7 bases stayed unmatched. Per the germline V gene, CDR1 is SGHRS and CDR2 is YFSETQ. The CDR3 runs to 15 residues. The CDR3 bases are TGCGCCAGCAGCTTGGGGCAGTTGACAGGGGAAAAACTGTTTTTT. Its translation is CASSLGQLTGEKLFF.

The chain carries TRBV15 and TRBJ2-5; D may match TRBD1 or TRBD2 (6 bases each). CDR3 length: 14 amino acids. Between the trimmed V and J ends, which lost 7 bases and 4 bases, there was a span of 16 bases. From germline, CDR1 is LNHNV and CDR2 YYDKDF (reference sequence). Written as DNA, the CDR3 is TGTGCCACCACCAAAGGGGGGAGAGGAGAGACCCAGTACTTC. It encodes CATTKGGRGETQYF. Full variable domain (remainder filled in from reference TRBV15 and TRBJ2-5): DAMVIQNPRYQVTQFGKPVTLSCSQTLNHNVMYWYQQKSSQAPKLLFHYYDKDFNNEADTPDNFQSRRPNTSFCFLDIRSPGLGDTAMYLCATTKGGRGETQYFGPGTRLLVL.

In regard to this clone: The sample holds other DNA sequences that translate to the same CDR3. The chain carries TRBV9 and TRBJ1-6; maybe TRBD1 (5 bases). The CDR3 has 14 residues. From germline, CDR1 is SGDLS and CDR2 YYNGEE. Trimming removed 0 bases from V and 5 bases from J, with 6 bases in between. CDR3 sequence reads: CASSVGGDNSPLHF. The CDR3 region has the DNA TGTGCCAGCAGCGTAGGGGGGGATAATTCACCCCTCCACTTT. The complete variable domain, with remaining parts taken from reference TRBV9 and TRBJ1-6, reads DSGVTQTPKHLITATGQRVTLRCSPRSGDLSVYWYQQSLDQGLQFLIQYYNGEERAKGNILERFSAQQFPDLHSELNLSSLELGDSALYFCASSVGGDNSPLHFGNGTRLTVT.

The V call is TRBV7-2, the J call TRBJ1-2; TRBD1 matches 9 bases. This CDR3 spans 15 amino acids. V was clipped by 5 bases and J by 8 bases; unmatched bases: 12. The germline V gene has CDR1 SGHTA and CDR2 FQGNSA. The CDR3 is CASSIARDRVQGYTF. The CDR3, as DNA: TGTGCCAGCAGCATTGCGAGGGACAGGGTCCAAGGCTACACCTTC. Using reference TRBV7-2 and TRBJ1-2 for the parts outside the CDR3, the full variable domain is GAGVSQSPSNKVTEKGKDVELRCDPISGHTALYWYRQSLGQGLEFLIYFQGNSAPDKSGLPSDRFSAERTGGSVSTLTIQRTQQEDSAVYLCASSIARDRVQGYTFGSGTRLTVV.

The chain is built from TRBV6-1 and TRBJ1-2; D might be TRBD1 (5 bases). Germline CDR1 MNHNS, CDR2 SASEGT. The CDR3 covers 14 residues. V was shortened by 1 base and J by 8 bases, with 14 bases between the two germline ends. CDR3 coding DNA: TGTGCCAGCAGTGAAGTTGCCGGGGGGTTAGGCTACACCTTC. This translates into CASSEVAGGLGYTF.

This clone was seen only a few times. V gene TRBV9 combines with J gene TRBJ1-2; 9 bases are a match to TRBD1. The CDR3 has 14 residues. Germline loops: CDR1 SGDLS, CDR2 YYNGEE. J lost 1 base, V lost 7 bases, and 5 bases had no gene match. CDR3 coding DNA: TGTGCCAGCTCCGGGACAGGGTTTAACTATGGCTACACCTTC. It codes for CASSGTGFNYGYTF.